The sample holds a few counts of the clone carrying this TCR beta chain. Antigen specificity is unknown. These data are taken from a study of T cell repertoires in aging, cancer and after chemotherapy. The CDR3 consists of 13 residues. The germline gives CDR1 SGHRS, CDR2 YFSETQ. V shed 4 bases and J shed 7 bases, with 12 bases lying between them. Broader study findings: Age-matched healthy donors had significantly more diverse, less clonal blood TCR repertoires than untreated cancer patients. In healthy donors, age-related TCR diversity loss mainly reflected lost richness.

The template was genomic DNA from peripheral blood, not RNA. A mixed TRB-A/B primer pool amplified rearranged TRB by multiplex touch-down PCR. TCRdb re-derived calls from the multiplex PCR reads in MiXCR, one entry per CDR3 protein. In the table there are roughly 4,100 distinct CDR3 sequences, 28% of which are singletons. The clonotype originates from a human donor in good health. The sequenced sample consisted of blood. The chain uses TRBV5-1 and TRBJ2-1; either TRBD1 or TRBD2 may fit D (5 bases each). CDR3 DNA sequence: TGCGCCAGCAGCCTAGGGACCCAAAATGAGCAGTTCTTC. It is translated as CASSLGTQNEQFF. Using reference TRBV5-1 and TRBJ2-1 for the parts outside the CDR3, the full variable domain is KAGVTQTPRYLIKTRGQQVTLSCSPISGHRSVSWYQQTPGQGLQFLFEYFSETQRNKGNFPGRFSGRQFSNSRSEMNVSTLELGDSALYLCASSLGTQNEQFFGPGTRLTVL.